Included here is one T cell receptor (beta chain) sequence, with context. What it binds is not known. CD45RO-negative, CCR7-positively selected cells formed the naive CD8 fraction, excluding terminally differentiated effector memory CD45RA+ cells. CDR3 length: 16 residues. V was clipped by 5 bases and J by 2 bases; unmatched bases: 10. CDR1 is SGHVS and CDR2 is FQNEAQ in the germline V gene. This specimen belongs to a study of shared clonotypes between healthy human individuals. Study findings and constraints: Naive CD4 clonotypes overlapped across a few donors at around 4.7%. Depth was large, yet rarefaction showed that sorted-subset sequencing was incomplete.

Deep-level running was used for the assay. Clones were read by immunoSEQ multiplex PCR, and TCRdb kept only the in-frame ones, dropping some. The profile shows some 600,000 clones, around 96% of them singletons. The chain uses TRBV7-8 and TRBJ2-7; 9 bases align to TRBD2. Sequenced sample: naive CD8+ T cells sorted from blood. This receptor was obtained from a woman in her thirties in good health. CDR3 DNA sequence: TGTGCCAGCAGCCCCGTAGCGGGAGACACACCCTACGAGCAGTACTTC. Its translation: CASSPVAGDTPYEQYF.